This T cell receptor (beta chain) derives from a study of blood T cell repertoires in COVID-19. Study overall: PBMCs, B-cell-depleted T cells, or T cells were the source of the cDNA or gDNA that made up the material.

The J segment lost 4 bases and the V segment lost 6 bases, leaving 2 bases of the junction unmatched. CDR3 size: 13 residues. The method was immunoSEQ multiplex PCR; TCRdb's version includes in-frame clones alone and lacks a portion of them. The data contain approximately 240,000 clones, 70% to 90% of them singletons. The chain is built from TRBV12-3 or TRBV12-4 and TRBJ1-1, with TRBD1 matching 10 bases. This clonotype originated in a woman aged 25 to 45 who had recovered from COVID-19. The sequenced sample was peripheral blood. Written as DNA, the CDR3 is TGTGCCAGCAGAAGGACAGGGGGCACTGAAGCTTTCTTT. Protein sequence: CASRRTGGTEAFF.